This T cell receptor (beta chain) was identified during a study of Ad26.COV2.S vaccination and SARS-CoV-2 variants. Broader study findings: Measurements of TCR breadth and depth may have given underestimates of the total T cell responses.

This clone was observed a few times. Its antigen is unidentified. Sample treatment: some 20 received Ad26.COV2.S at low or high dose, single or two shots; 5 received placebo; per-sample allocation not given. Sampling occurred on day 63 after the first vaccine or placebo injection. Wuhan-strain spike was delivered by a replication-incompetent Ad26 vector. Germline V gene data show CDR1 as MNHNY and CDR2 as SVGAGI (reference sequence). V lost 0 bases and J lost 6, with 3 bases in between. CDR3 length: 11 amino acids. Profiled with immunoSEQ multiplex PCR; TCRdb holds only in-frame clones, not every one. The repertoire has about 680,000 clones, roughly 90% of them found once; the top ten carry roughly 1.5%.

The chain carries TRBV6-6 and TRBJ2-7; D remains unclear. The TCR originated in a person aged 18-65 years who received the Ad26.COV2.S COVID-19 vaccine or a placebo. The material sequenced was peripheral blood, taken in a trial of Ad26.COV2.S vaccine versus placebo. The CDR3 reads CASSYSGEQYF. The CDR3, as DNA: TGTGCCAGCAGTTACTCTGGCGAGCAGTACTTC.